The T cell receptor (beta chain) described here comes from a study of identical twins. General study findings and limits: Abundant cord blood beta clonotypes carried fewer insertions; memory repertoires showed none. Out-of-frame alpha sequences shared between twins exhibited an excess of low generation probability.

This clonotype was counted ten times or more. The antigen is undetermined. TCRdb redid the calling of the 5' RACE reads with MiXCR, one entry per CDR3 protein. Of under 350,000 distinct CDR3 sequences listed, nearly 9.5% are singletons. Germline V CDR1 and CDR2: SQVTM, ANQGSEA. With 4 bases removed from V and 2 bases from J, the gap between germline ends came to 6 bases. The CDR3 runs 13 residues. This sample was also put to use in a study of yellow fever vaccine responses in identical twins.

The rearrangement uses TRBV29-1 and TRBJ2-6; D is possibly TRBD1 (5 bases). This receptor was taken from a woman aged 18-29 years in good health. Sequencing was performed on CD8+ T cells sorted from blood. The CDR3 here is CSVVGAGANVLTF. The CDR3 DNA is TGCAGCGTTGTAGGGGCTGGGGCCAACGTCCTGACTTTC.